Reported below is one T cell receptor (beta chain). Its antigen is unknown. The input lacks base qualities; no much larger clone sits a single base away. The data originate from a study of blood T cell repertoires in COVID-19 (dated by TCRdb to the early 2020s). Broadly, across the study: Samples from collaborators originated in the United States, Italy and Spain and spanned both the acute and convalescent phases of COVID-19. A de-identified subject ID, COVID-19 status, age in years and sex were almost always included in the sample metadata. HLA class I and class II types, where available, came from metadata supplied by the sample provider rather than from assay-based typing. Samples were obtained from the ongoing ImmuneRACE study (first 160 participants) and from about 1,300 subjects provided by 6 global collaborators. The repertoires were made available in a free public database intended to serve as a resource for research on the immune response to SARS-CoV-2. The prospective study material was composed of cDNA or gDNA derived from T cells, B-cell-depleted T cells, or PBMCs. Subjects who had been exposed to COVID-19, were actively infected with it, or had recovered from it provided the deeply sampled blood TCRbeta repertoires that made up the dataset.

The investigation overall reported the following: The quantity of clinical and demographic metadata differed by source and by participant and was supplied without curation.

The CDR3 spans 14 residues, from the cysteine through the phenylalanine. Solely the CDR3 DNA is kept, with 42 bases framed from the first base. V drops 3 bases and J drops 3 bases, leaving 12 bases in between. CDR1 and CDR2, per the germline V gene, are MDHEN and SYDVKM. TCRbeta CDR3 regions were amplified from genomic DNA using the immunoSEQ Assay, a bias-controlled multiplex PCR. On the authors' methods: Nucleated cell counts per sample were estimated from amplification of reference gene primers within the assay. To quantify the absolute abundance of each unique TCRbeta CDR3 rearrangement, sequence reads were collapsed and filtered. For each sample, productive Simpson clonality was calculated by taking the square root of Simpson's diversity index across productive rearrangements. Imported from immuneACCESS, the table was reduced by TCRdb to in-frame sequences with V and J called. These copies leave out some clones; in studies compared against another copy, an unresolved V gene accounts for under half, and the cause of the remainder is not known. Clonal size and the V and J genes are those of that table, whereas D and trimming came from the DNA. Here the sample has 99,000 or so clones; about 89% occur a single time. Of the sample, roughly 5% falls within the top ten clones.

The collaborating institutions used their own protocols to collect whole blood in K2EDTA tubes. For TCRbeta analysis, collaborators shipped samples in one of three forms: frozen whole blood, isolated PBMCs, or DNA extracted from either of those sample types. The sequenced material came from peripheral blood. This receptor was obtained from a human donor in a cohort sampled during active COVID-19. This chain joins TRBV28 to TRBJ2-7; TRBD1 is possibly the D segment (5 matching bases). The nucleotides are TGTGCCAGCAGTTTTCCAGACCAGGGCTACGAGCAGTACTTC. The translation is CASSFPDQGYEQYF.